This entry is about one T cell receptor (beta chain). Antigen: not known. The germline CDR1 and CDR2 sequences are SGHTA and FQGNSA. This CDR3 is 15 amino acids long. V dropped 5 bases and J dropped 4 bases, with 16 bases sitting between them. The TCRbeta library incorporated unique molecular identifiers. TCRdb reanalysed the PCR reads using MiXCR and keeps one entry per CDR3 protein. The profile shows about a million distinct CDR3 sequences, about 31% of them singletons. The data were taken from a study of T-cell reconstitution after alpha-beta-depleted transplantation in children. The study's findings and limits: After transplant, at about two months, alpha-beta T cells were reportedly derived from several hundred expanded graft clones. The authors attributed T-cell counts and diversity one year after transplant mostly to newly produced T cells.

The chain is built from TRBV7-2 and TRBJ2-3, with D unresolved. The sequence was obtained from a boy less than two years old who had a stem cell transplant for SCID, so the T cells may come from the graft donor. The sequencing here drew on PBMCs, mostly from graft donor cells, taken 360 days after TCRalphabeta/CD19-depleted stem cell transplant. CDR3 protein: CASSPSRFSPDTQYF. CDR3 coding DNA: TGTGCCAGCAGCCCAAGCAGGTTTAGCCCAGATACGCAGTATTTT.